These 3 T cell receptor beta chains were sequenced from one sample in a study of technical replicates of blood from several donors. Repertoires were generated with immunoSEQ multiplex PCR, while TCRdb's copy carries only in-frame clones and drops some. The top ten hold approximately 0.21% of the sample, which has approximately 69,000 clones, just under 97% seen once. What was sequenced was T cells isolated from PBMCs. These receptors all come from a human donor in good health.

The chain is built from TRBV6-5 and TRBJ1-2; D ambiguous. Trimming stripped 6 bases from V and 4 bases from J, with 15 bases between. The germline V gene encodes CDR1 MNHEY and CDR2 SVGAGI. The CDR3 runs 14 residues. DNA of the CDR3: TGTGCCAGCAGAAGCGGTGGAGGAGTCTATGGCTACACCTTC. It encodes CASRSGGGVYGYTF.

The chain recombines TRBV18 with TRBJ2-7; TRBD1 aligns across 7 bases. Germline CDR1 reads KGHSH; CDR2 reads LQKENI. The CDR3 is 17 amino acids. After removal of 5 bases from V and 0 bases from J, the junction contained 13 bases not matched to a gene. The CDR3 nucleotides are TGTGCCAGCTCATTCTCGACTCCGGGACAGAGCTCCTACGAGCAGTACTTC. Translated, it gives CASSFSTPGQSSYEQYF.

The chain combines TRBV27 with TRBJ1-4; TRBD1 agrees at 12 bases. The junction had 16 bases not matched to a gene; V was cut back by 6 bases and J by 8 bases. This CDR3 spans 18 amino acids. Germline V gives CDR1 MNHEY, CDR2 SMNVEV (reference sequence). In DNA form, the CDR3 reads TGTGCCAGCAGCACCAGTACCGGGACAGGGGGCGCCGGGGAAAAACTGTTTTTT. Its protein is CASSTSTGTGGAGEKLFF.